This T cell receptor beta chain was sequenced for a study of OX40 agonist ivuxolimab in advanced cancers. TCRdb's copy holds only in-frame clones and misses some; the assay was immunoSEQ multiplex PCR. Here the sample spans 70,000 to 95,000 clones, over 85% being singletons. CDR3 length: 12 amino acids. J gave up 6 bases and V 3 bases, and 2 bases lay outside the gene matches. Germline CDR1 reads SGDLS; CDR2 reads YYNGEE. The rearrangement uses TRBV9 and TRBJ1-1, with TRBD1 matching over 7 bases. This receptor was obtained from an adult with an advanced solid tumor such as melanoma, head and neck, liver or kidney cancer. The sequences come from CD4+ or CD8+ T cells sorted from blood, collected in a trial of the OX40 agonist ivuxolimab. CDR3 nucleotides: TGTGCCAGCAGCGAGGGGGCCGCTGAAGCTTTCTTT. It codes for CASSEGAAEAFF.